This T cell receptor (beta chain) was recovered during a study of tumor-infiltrating lymphocytes in localized non-small cell lung cancer. This CDR3 is built from 14 residues. V lost 1 base, J lost 5 bases, and 12 bases lay in between. Per germline, CDR1 SGDLS and CDR2 YYNGEE. Profiled with immunoSEQ multiplex PCR; TCRdb holds only in-frame clones, not every one. The sample has 7,000 to 9,000 clones, more than 60% seen once; the top ten hold 9% to 15%. The clonotype was recovered from a human donor with non-small cell lung cancer. Sequenced sample: lung tumor tissue. This chain connects TRBV9 to TRBJ2-5; D gene ambiguous. CDR3 in amino acids: CASSVLPEGETQYF. The CDR3 coding sequence is TGTGCCAGCAGCGTATTACCAGAAGGGGAGACCCAGTACTTC.